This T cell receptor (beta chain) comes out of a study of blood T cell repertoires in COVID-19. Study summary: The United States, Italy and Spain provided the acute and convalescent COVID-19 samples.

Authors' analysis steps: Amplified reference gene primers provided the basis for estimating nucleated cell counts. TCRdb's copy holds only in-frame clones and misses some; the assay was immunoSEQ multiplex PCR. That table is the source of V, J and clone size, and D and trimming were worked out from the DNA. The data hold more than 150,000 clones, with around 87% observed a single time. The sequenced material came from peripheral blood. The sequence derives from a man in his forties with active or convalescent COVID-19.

CDR3: CASSTRSAGGYFYEQYF. The CDR3 DNA is TGCGCCAGCAGCACCAGGTCGGCGGGGGGGTATTTCTACGAGCAGTACTTC. V gene TRBV5-1 combines with J gene TRBJ2-7; 9 bases map to TRBD2. The length of the CDR3 is 17 residues. Germline-derived CDR1 and CDR2 are SGHRS and YFSETQ. V was clipped by 4 bases and J by 3 bases; unmatched bases: 14. The entire variable domain, with the rest obtained from reference TRBV5-1 and TRBJ2-7, is as follows: KAGVTQTPRYLIKTRGQQVTLSCSPISGHRSVSWYQQTPGQGLQFLFEYFSETQRNKGNFPGRFSGRQFSNSRSEMNVSTLELGDSALYLCASSTRSAGGYFYEQYFGPGTRLTVT.